Listed here is a single TCR beta chain. Its antigen is undetermined. This sample was taken from a study of T cells expressing NK-cell markers. On the study more broadly: In sorted CD3+CD56+NKG2C+, CD3+CD56+NKG2C- and CD3+CD56-NKG2C+ T cells, TCR beta repertoires were obtained.

Points from the study as a whole: NKG2C+ dominant clonotype frequencies in a handful of donors were roughly 1.0-7.5% of CD8+ T cells.

Reprocessing the 5' RACE reads, TCRdb reports a single entry for every CDR3 protein and omits DNA. Its listing shows over 250,000 distinct CDR3 sequences. Per germline, CDR1 SGHTA and CDR2 FQGTGA. CDR3 length equals 17 residues. The receptor comes from a woman between 18 and 69 years old in good health. J is TRBJ2-3 and V is TRBV7-3; TCRdb lists TRBD2, though no DNA is available to test this call. Sequencing was done on a sample of blood T cells: a sorted CD56 or NKG2C T cell subset, CD4+ or CD8+ T cells, or bulk PBMC T cells (not recorded which). The CDR3 is CASSLTAGGGAQDTQYF.